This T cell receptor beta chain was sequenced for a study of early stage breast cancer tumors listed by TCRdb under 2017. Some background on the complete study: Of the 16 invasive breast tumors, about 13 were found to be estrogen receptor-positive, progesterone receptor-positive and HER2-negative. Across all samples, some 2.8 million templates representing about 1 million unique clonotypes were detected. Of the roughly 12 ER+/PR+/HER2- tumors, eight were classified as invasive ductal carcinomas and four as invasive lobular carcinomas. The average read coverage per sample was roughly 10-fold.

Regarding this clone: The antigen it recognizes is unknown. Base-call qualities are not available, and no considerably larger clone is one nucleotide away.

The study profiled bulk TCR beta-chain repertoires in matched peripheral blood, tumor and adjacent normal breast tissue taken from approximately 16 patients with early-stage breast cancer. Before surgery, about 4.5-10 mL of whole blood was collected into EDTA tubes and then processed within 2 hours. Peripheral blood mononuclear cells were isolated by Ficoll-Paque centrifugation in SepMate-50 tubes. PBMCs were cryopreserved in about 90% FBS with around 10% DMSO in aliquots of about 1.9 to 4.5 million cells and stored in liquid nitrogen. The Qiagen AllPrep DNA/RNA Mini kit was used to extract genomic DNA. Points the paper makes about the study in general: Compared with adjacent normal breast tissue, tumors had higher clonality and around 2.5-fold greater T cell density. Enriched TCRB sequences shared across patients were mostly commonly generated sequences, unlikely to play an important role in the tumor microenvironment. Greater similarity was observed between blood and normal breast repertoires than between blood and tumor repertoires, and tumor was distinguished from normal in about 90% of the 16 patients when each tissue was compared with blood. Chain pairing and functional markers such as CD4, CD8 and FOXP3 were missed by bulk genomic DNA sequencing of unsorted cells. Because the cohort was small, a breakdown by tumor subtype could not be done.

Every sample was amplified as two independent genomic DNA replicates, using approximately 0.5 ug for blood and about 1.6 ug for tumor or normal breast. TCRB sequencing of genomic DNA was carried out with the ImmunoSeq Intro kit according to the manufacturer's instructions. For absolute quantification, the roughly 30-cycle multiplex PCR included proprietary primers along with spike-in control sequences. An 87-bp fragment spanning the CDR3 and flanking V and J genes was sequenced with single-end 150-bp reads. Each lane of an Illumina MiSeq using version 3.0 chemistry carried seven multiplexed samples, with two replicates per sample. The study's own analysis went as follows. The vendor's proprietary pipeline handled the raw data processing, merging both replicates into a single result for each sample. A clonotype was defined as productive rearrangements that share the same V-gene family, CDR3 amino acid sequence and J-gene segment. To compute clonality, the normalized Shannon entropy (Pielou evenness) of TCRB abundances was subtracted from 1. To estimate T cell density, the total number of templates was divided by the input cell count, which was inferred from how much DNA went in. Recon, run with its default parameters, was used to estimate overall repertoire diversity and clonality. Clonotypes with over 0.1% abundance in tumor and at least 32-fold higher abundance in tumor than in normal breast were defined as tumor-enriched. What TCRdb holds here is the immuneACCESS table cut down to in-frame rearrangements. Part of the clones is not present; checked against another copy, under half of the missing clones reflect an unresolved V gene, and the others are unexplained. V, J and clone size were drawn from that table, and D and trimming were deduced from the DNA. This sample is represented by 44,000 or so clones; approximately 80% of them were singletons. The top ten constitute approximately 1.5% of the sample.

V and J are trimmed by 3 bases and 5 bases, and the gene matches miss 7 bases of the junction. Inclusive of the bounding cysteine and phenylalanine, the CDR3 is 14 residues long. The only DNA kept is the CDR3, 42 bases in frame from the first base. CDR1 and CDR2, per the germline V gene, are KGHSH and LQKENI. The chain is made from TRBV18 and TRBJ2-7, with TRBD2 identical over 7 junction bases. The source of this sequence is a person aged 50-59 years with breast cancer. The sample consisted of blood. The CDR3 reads CASSPGSGANEQYF. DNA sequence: TGTGCCAGCTCACCTGGGAGCGGGGCAAACGAGCAGTACTTC.